The 13 T cell receptor beta chains presented below share a single source sample, sequenced in a study of blood T cell repertoires in COVID-19. Assay used: immunoSEQ multiplex PCR; TCRdb lists only in-frame clones, some missing. In the table there are approximately 160,000 clones, around 84% of which are singletons. Specimen: PBMCs or T cells enriched from blood (not recorded which). The receptors were sampled from a man in his forties or fifties who had recovered from COVID-19.

V gene TRBV7-8 combines with J gene TRBJ1-1; D not certain. There are 14 residues in the CDR3. Trimming removed 3 bases at V and 1 base at J, with 9 bases between. Germline CDR1 SGHVS, CDR2 FQNEAQ. In DNA form, the CDR3 reads TGTGCCAGCAGCTTTCAGGATAGGAACACTGAAGCTTTCTTT. Translated, it gives CASSFQDRNTEAFF.

This clone has at least ten counts. The CDR3 region has the DNA TGTGCCAGCAGCCCCCGAGGGACAGTAACTCCGAACACTGAAGCTTTCTTT. Amino acid sequence: CASSPRGTVTPNTEAFF. This chain connects TRBV9 to TRBJ1-1, with 7 nucleotides matching TRBD1. CDR1 is SGDLS, CDR2 YYNGEE, per germline. The CDR3 extends over 17 amino acids. Unmatched junction bases numbered 13, after V lost 4 bases and J lost 1 base.

This clone was recorded only once. The CDR3 region is CASSPLGLGTEAFF. Written as DNA, the CDR3 is TGTGCCAGCAGCCCGTTGGGCCTCGGTACTGAAGCTTTCTTT. This chain links TRBV11-2 with TRBJ1-1; D not resolved. The CDR3 extends over 14 amino acids. Germline-derived CDR1 and CDR2 are SGHAT and FQNNGV. The V end was cut by 5 bases, the J end by 5 bases, with 15 bases between.

The chain is built from TRBV13 and TRBJ2-5; possible D gene TRBD2, 5 bases. This CDR3 comprises 17 residues. The V end was cut by 3 bases, the J end by 2 bases, with 19 bases between. Germline CDR1 is PRHDT and CDR2 is FYEKMQ (reference sequence). In DNA, the CDR3 is TGTGCCAGCAGCTTTATAAGGTCGACGGGAAGACAAGAGACCCAGTACTTC. It translates to CASSFIRSTGRQETQYF.

The genes are TRBV5-6 and TRBJ1-1, with 11 bases matching TRBD1. Trimming removed 4 bases from V and 1 base from J; junction bases left unmatched: 6. CDR1 and CDR2 from the germline V gene are SGHDT and YYEEEE. The CDR3 spans 16 residues. In nucleotides, the CDR3 is TGTGCCAGCAGCGACCGGGACAGGGGGAAGAACACTGAAGCTTTCTTT. Translated: CASSDRDRGKNTEAFF. The whole variable domain, filled in from reference TRBV5-6 and TRBJ1-1, reads DAGVTQSPTHLIKTRGQQVTLRCSPKSGHDTVSWYQQALGQGPQFIFQYYEEEERQRGNFPDRFSGHQFPNYSSELNVNALLLGDSALYLCASSDRDRGKNTEAFFGQGTRLTVV.

The CDR3 reads CASRFTGAPLEKLFF. CDR3 DNA sequence: TGCGCCAGCAGGTTTACAGGGGCCCCTCTGGAAAAACTGTTTTTT. V gene TRBV5-1 combines with J gene TRBJ1-4, with 7 bases lining up with TRBD1. The germline CDR1 and CDR2 sequences are SGHRS and YFSETQ. This CDR3 contains 15 residues. V lost 5 bases, J lost 8 bases, and 12 bases stayed unmatched.

The J gene is TRBJ1-2, the V gene TRBV27; 12 nucleotides line up with TRBD1. The CDR3 totals 16 residues. Looked up from germline, CDR1 is MNHEY and CDR2 is SMNVEV (reference sequence). V shed 4 bases and J 10 bases; nucleotides not matched to a gene: 13. The CDR3 region has the DNA TGTGCCAGCAGTTCGGCCCTTCTAGGGACAGGGGGCGCCTACACCTTC. Translated: CASSSALLGTGGAYTF.

The J gene is TRBJ2-5, the V gene TRBV9, with 11 bases lining up with TRBD1. The germline V gene has CDR1 SGDLS and CDR2 YYNGEE. The CDR3 contains 17 residues. The V gene end was trimmed by 6 bases and the J gene end by 5 bases; junction bases not matched to a gene: 15. This chain's CDR3 is CASTSQRGQGDRETQYF. The DNA for the CDR3 is TGTGCCAGCACCTCCCAACGGGGACAGGGGGATCGCGAGACCCAGTACTTC.

The chain employs TRBV19 and TRBJ1-2; D is perhaps TRBD1 (6 bases). V lost 9 bases and J 8 bases, leaving 13 bases between the germline ends. Germline V gives CDR1 LNHDA, CDR2 SQIVND (reference sequence). The CDR3 has 11 residues. DNA for the CDR3: TGTGCCAGCCAGACAGGACAAGGCTACACCTTC. This translates into CASQTGQGYTF. The full variable domain, rest sourced from reference TRBV19 and TRBJ1-2, is DGGITQSPKYLFRKEGQNVTLSCEQNLNHDAMYWYRQDPGQGLRLIYYSQIVNDFQKGDIAEGYSVSREKKESFPLTVTSAQKNPTAFYLCASQTGQGYTFGSGTRLTVV.

This clone appeared once. V usage is TRBV10-3 and J usage is TRBJ1-6, with TRBD1 as a possible D gene (5 bases). This CDR3 has 14 residues. Germline CDR1 and CDR2: ENHRY and SYGVKD. Trimming pared 6 bases from V and 9 bases from J, leaving 15 bases between. Here the CDR3 DNA reads TGTGCCATCAGAAAGGCCACGGACACTTCACCCCTCCACTTT. Protein sequence: CAIRKATDTSPLHF.

Only one count was recorded for this clone. V and J are TRBV19 and TRBJ1-5, with 10 bases fitting TRBD1. Germline V gene data show CDR1 as LNHDA and CDR2 as SQIVND (reference sequence). This CDR3 has 16 residues. V gave up 6 bases and J gave up 3 bases; unmatched junction bases: 8. The CDR3 bases are TGTGCCAGTAGACCGGGACAGGGGACCCTCAATCAGCCCCAGCATTTT. It translates to CASRPGQGTLNQPQHF.

The rearrangement links TRBV6-5 to TRBJ2-2; possible D gene TRBD2, 6 bases. V shed 11 bases and J shed 5 bases, with 15 bases lying between them. The length of the CDR3 is 13 residues. The V gene's germline CDR1 is MNHEY and CDR2 SVGAGI. The CDR3 protein is CAGGTGVTGELFF. The CDR3 nucleotides are TGTGCCGGAGGGACCGGAGTAACCGGGGAGCTGTTTTTT.

This chain joins TRBV21-1 and TRBJ1-1; TRBD1, the D gene given by the table, was not confirmed from the DNA. TRBV21-1 constitutes a pseudogene. The CDR3 contains 18 residues. CDR3 bases: TGTGCCAGCAGAACCTTATGGGCAGGGGGCTTTCTGAACACTGAAGCTTTCTTT. The encoded protein is CASRTLWAGGFLNTEAFF.